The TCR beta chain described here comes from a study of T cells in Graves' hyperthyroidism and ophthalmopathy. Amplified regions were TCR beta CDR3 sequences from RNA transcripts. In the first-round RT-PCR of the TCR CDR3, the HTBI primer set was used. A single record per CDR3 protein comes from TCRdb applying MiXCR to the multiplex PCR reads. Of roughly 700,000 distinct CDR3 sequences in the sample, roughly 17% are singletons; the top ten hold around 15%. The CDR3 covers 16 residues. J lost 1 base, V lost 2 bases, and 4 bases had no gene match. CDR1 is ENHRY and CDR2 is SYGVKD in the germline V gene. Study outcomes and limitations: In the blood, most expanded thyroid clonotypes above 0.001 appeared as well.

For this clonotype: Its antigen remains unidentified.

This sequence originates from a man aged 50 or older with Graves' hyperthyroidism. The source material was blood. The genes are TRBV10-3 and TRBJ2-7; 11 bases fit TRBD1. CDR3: CAISEPGQGASYEQYF. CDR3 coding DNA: TGTGCCATCAGTGAGCCCGGACAGGGGGCTTCCTACGAGCAGTACTTC.